Following are 22 T cell receptor beta chains from one sample sequenced in a study of OX40 agonist ivuxolimab in advanced cancers. Clones were sequenced by immunoSEQ multiplex PCR, and TCRdb holds only the in-frame ones, with some missing. The sample consists of about 45,000 clones, approximately 91% of them appearing once. Source: CD4+ or CD8+ T cells sorted from blood, taken in a trial of the OX40 agonist ivuxolimab. The receptor set was obtained from an adult with an advanced solid tumor such as melanoma, head and neck, liver or kidney cancer.

The chain employs TRBV13 and TRBJ2-1; TRBD2 matches at 8 bases. J was trimmed by 8 bases and V by 5 bases; bases with no gene match: 11. The CDR3 length is 15 residues. The germline CDR1 and CDR2 sequences are PRHDT and FYEKMQ (reference sequence). CDR3 nucleotide sequence: TGTGCCAGCAGCGAACCGGGGGGGCAACCGGATGAGCAGTTCTTC. This sequence encodes CASSEPGGQPDEQFF.

The chain has TRBV5-6 and TRBJ2-3, with D perhaps TRBD2 (6 bases). The V gene's germline CDR1 is SGHDT and CDR2 YYEEEE. The CDR3 runs to 16 residues. V lost 4 bases and J lost 5, with 20 bases in between. The CDR3 DNA reads as TGTGCCAGCAGCAGCCTTGTTGTCCTAGCGAAAGATACGCAGTATTTT. Its translation is CASSSLVVLAKDTQYF.

The chain links TRBV30 to TRBJ2-2; the D is unclear. CDR3 length equals 13 residues. The germline gives CDR1 GTSNPN, CDR2 SVGIG (reference sequence). The ends were cut back, 4 bases at V and 4 bases at J, with 10 bases in the middle. CDR3 region: CAWNGIVTGELFF. CDR3 sequence (DNA): TGTGCCTGGAATGGTATTGTCACCGGGGAGCTGTTTTTT.

The chain uses TRBV2 and TRBJ2-2; TRBD1 is a possible D gene (5 bases). V was trimmed by 7 bases and J by 1 base, leaving 10 bases between them. The CDR3 is 14 residues long. Per the germline V gene, CDR1 is SNHLY and CDR2 is FYNNEI. The CDR3 DNA is TGTGCCAGCACCTATGACAGGAACACCGGGGAGCTGTTTTTT. Amino acids: CASTYDRNTGELFF.

This chain connects TRBV9 to TRBJ1-4; perhaps TRBD1 as D (5 bases). Trimming removed 2 bases from V and 6 bases from J, with 14 bases in between. CDR3 length: 15 amino acids. Per the germline V gene, CDR1 is SGDLS and CDR2 is YYNGEE. Here the CDR3 reads CASSVSGGEDEKLFF. The CDR3 region has the DNA TGTGCCAGCAGCGTTAGCGGGGGGGAAGATGAAAAACTGTTTTTT.

V gene TRBV2 combines with J gene TRBJ1-1, with D uncertain. The germline CDR1 and CDR2 sequences are SNHLY and FYNNEI. The CDR3 runs 13 residues. The ends were cut back, 10 bases at V and 2 bases at J, with 14 bases in the middle. The CDR3 region is CAIPGFANTEAFF. The CDR3 region has the DNA TGTGCCATCCCAGGTTTTGCAAACACTGAAGCTTTCTTT. Filled out from reference TRBV2 and TRBJ1-1, the complete variable domain reads EPEVTQTPSHQVTQMGQEVILRCVPISNHLYFYWYRQILGQKVEFLVSFYNNEISEKSEIFDDQFSVERPDGSNFTLKIRSTKLEDSAMYFCAIPGFANTEAFFGQGTRLTVV.

The J gene is TRBJ2-7, the V gene TRBV11-2; D is tentatively TRBD1 or TRBD2 (5 bases each). V shed 7 bases and J shed 2 bases, with 15 bases lying between them. Germline V gives CDR1 SGHAT, CDR2 FQNNGV. This CDR3 region has 14 residues. CDR3 protein: CASNSGTMAYEQYF. The CDR3 nucleotides are TGTGCCAGCAACTCCGGGACCATGGCCTACGAGCAGTACTTC.

The V gene is TRBV19, the J gene TRBJ2-5; the D gene is possibly TRBD2 (6 bases). The V gene lost 3 bases and the J gene lost 4 bases, with 18 bases spanning the gap. Germline V gives CDR1 LNHDA, CDR2 SQIVND (reference sequence). This CDR3 is built from 16 residues. CDR3 DNA sequence: TGTGCCAGTAGTATTTCGGACTATGTTGGGGGAGAGACCCAGTACTTC. This sequence encodes CASSISDYVGGETQYF.

V and J are TRBV7-8 and TRBJ1-5; D unclear. V lost 1 base and J lost 3, with 7 bases in between. Per the germline V gene, CDR1 is SGHVS and CDR2 is FQNEAQ. This CDR3 is built from 14 residues. The CDR3 DNA sequence: TGTGCCAGCAGCTTAGGGAGGAACAATCAGCCCCAGCATTTT. Protein: CASSLGRNNQPQHF.

The chain links TRBV13 to TRBJ1-4; the match to TRBD1 covers 9 bases. The V gene end was trimmed by 4 bases and the J gene end by 10 bases; junction bases not matched to a gene: 10. The CDR3 covers 15 residues. Germline CDR1 reads PRHDT; CDR2 reads FYEKMQ (reference sequence). In DNA form, the CDR3 reads TGTGCCAGCAGCTCATCGGACAGGGGAGACGGAAAACTGTTTTTT. Its translation is CASSSSDRGDGKLFF.

This chain connects TRBV30 to TRBJ1-4; possibly TRBD1 for D (5 bases). Germline CDR1 and CDR2: GTSNPN and SVGIG (reference sequence). V was shortened by 3 bases and J by 10 bases, with 12 bases between the two germline ends. This CDR3 comprises 12 residues. The CDR3 nucleotides read TGTGCCTGGAGGGGGGATTTCGGAAAACTGTTTTTT. It yields the protein CAWRGDFGKLFF.

In its sample, this clone was seen a few times. This sequence joins TRBV30 and TRBJ1-1; D not certain. The CDR3 is made up of 12 amino acids. V lost 5 bases, J lost 11 bases, and 18 bases lay in between. The germline gives CDR1 GTSNPN, CDR2 SVGIG (reference sequence). The CDR3 loop is CAWSPVEVGAFF. The CDR3 bases are TGTGCCTGGTCCCCCGTTGAGGTCGGGGCTTTCTTT.

This rearrangement joins TRBV5-6 to TRBJ2-1, with D hard to call. This CDR3 spans 14 amino acids. Germline CDR1 reads SGHDT; CDR2 reads YYEEEE. V lost 0 bases and J lost 7, with 11 bases in between. The CDR3 DNA reads TGTGCCAGCAGCTTGGCACTGGGGTGGAATGAGCAGTTCTTC. Amino acids: CASSLALGWNEQFF.

The chain uses TRBV4-2 and TRBJ2-3, with 9 positions matching TRBD2. This CDR3 comprises 17 residues. The V gene's germline CDR1 is LGHNA and CDR2 YNFKEQ. Germline trimming cut 1 base from V and 1 base from J; bases unmatched to any gene: 6. In DNA form, the CDR3 reads TGTGCCAGCAGCCAAGTGGAGGCGGGGGGGGGCACAGATACGCAGTATTTT. Translation: CASSQVEAGGGTDTQYF.

The chain recombines TRBV7-6 with TRBJ1-1; D gene uncertain. V was clipped by 5 bases and J by 3 bases, with 13 bases between them. The CDR3 is 14 amino acids. The germline CDR1 and CDR2 sequences are SGHVS and FNYEAQ. The DNA of the CDR3 is TGTGCCAGCAGCCTTACAGCAAGCGACACTGAAGCTTTCTTT. Amino acids: CASSLTASDTEAFF. Complete variable domain (other parts from reference TRBV7-6 and TRBJ1-1): GAGVSQSPRYKVTKRGQDVALRCDPISGHVSLYWYRQALGQGPEFLTYFNYEAQQDKSGLPNDRFSAERPEGSISTLTIQRTEQRDSAMYRCASSLTASDTEAFFGQGTRLTVV.

The rearrangement links TRBV19 to TRBJ2-3; D remains ambiguous. The germline V gene encodes CDR1 LNHDA and CDR2 SQIVND (reference sequence). V gave up 9 bases and J gave up 10 bases, with 17 bases separating them. The CDR3 has 12 residues. CDR3 sequence reads: CASNQPYGAQYF. As DNA, the CDR3 is TGTGCCAGCAACCAGCCATATGGTGCGCAGTATTTT.

The rearrangement uses TRBV9 and TRBJ2-1, with TRBD2 matching 9 bases. This CDR3 has 18 amino acids. From germline, CDR1 is SGDLS and CDR2 YYNGEE. V trimming: 0 bases; J trimming: 0 bases; junction bases outside the gene matches: 7. CDR3 DNA: TGTGCCAGCAGCGTAGACGAGACTAGCGGTTTCTCCTACAATGAGCAGTTCTTC. Its translation: CASSVDETSGFSYNEQFF.

This chain links TRBV7-9 with TRBJ1-5; D is unclear. V was cut by 1 base and J by 7 bases, with 11 bases left in between. The CDR3 has 14 residues. Germline CDR1 SEHNR, CDR2 FQNEAQ (reference sequence). The CDR3 DNA is TGTGCCAGCAGCTTAGGAGGGCCGGGACAGCCCCAGCATTTT. This encodes CASSLGGPGQPQHF. Full variable domain (missing parts from reference TRBV7-9 and TRBJ1-5): DTGVSQNPRHKITKRGQNVTFRCDPISEHNRLYWYRQTLGQGPEFLTYFQNEAQLEKSRLLSDRFSAERPKGSFSTLEIQRTEQGDSAMYLCASSLGGPGQPQHFGDGTRLSIL.

V is TRBV28 and J is TRBJ2-7; 9 bases are shared with TRBD1. The V segment lost 4 bases and the J segment 2 bases; nucleotides outside the gene matches: 6. The CDR3 has 15 amino acids. Germline-derived CDR1 and CDR2 are MDHEN and SYDVKM. The chain's CDR3 is CASSSPGQGAYEQYF. CDR3 DNA sequence: TGTGCCAGCAGTTCCCCGGGACAGGGCGCCTACGAGCAGTACTTC.

The J gene is TRBJ1-2, the V gene TRBV29-1, with D uncertain. The CDR3 contains 12 residues. Germline V gene sequence: CDR1 SQVTM, CDR2 ANQGSEA. The V gene lost 4 bases and the J gene lost 2 bases, with 8 bases spanning the gap. For the CDR3, the DNA is TGCAGCGTTGGTCACCCCAACTATGGCTACACCTTC. Residues: CSVGHPNYGYTF.

As concerns this clone: This CDR3 is also generated by other DNA sequences in the sample. The V and J genes are TRBV11-2 and TRBJ2-7; D uncertain. This CDR3 region has 11 residues. V gave up 4 bases and J gave up 3 bases, with 4 bases separating them. Per germline, CDR1 SGHAT and CDR2 FQNNGV. CDR3 DNA: TGTGCCAGCAGCTCCGGCTACGAGCAGTACTTC. As protein: CASSSGYEQYF.

The chain employs TRBV6-1 and TRBJ1-1; unclear D gene. V dropped 5 bases and J dropped 1 base, with 11 bases sitting between them. This CDR3 contains 14 residues. Germline CDR1 is MNHNS and CDR2 is SASEGT. CDR3 nucleotides: TGTGCCAGCAGTACCGACCTGGCGAACACTGAAGCTTTCTTT. Its translation is CASSTDLANTEAFF.